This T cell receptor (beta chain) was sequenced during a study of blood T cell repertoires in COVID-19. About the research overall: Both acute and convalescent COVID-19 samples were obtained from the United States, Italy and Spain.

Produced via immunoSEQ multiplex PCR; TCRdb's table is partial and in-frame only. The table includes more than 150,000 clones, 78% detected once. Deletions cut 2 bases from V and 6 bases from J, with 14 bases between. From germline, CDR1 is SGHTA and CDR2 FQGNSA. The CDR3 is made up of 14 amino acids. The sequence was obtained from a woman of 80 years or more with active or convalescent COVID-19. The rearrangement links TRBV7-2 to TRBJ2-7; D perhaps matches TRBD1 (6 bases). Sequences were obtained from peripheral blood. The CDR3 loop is CASSLRGRGSEQYF. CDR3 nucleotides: TGTGCCAGCAGCTTAAGGGGCAGGGGAAGCGAGCAGTACTTC.